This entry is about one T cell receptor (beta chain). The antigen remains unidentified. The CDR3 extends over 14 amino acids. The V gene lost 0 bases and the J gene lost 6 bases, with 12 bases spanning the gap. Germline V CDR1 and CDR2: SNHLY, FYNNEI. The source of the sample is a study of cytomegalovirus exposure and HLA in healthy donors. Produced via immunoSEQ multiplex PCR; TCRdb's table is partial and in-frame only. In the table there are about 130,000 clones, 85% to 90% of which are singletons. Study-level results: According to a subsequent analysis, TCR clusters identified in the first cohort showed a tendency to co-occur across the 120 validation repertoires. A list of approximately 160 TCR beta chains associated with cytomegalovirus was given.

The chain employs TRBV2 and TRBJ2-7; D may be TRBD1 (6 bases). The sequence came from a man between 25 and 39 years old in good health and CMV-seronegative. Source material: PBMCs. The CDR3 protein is CASSEAQGQAEQYF. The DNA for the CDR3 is TGTGCCAGCAGTGAAGCCCAGGGGCAAGCCGAGCAGTACTTC.